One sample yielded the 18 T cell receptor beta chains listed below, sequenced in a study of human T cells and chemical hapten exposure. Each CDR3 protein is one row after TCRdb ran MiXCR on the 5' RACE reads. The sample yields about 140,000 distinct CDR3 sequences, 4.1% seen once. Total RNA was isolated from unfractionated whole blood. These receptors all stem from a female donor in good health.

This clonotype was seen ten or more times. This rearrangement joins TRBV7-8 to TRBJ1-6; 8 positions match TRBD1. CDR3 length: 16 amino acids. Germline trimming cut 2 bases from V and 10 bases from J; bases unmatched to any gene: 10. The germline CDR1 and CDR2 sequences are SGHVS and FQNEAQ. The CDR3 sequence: CASSLSGGRGQSPLHF. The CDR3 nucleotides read TGTGCCAGCAGCTTAAGCGGTGGCAGGGGGCAATCACCCCTCCACTTT.

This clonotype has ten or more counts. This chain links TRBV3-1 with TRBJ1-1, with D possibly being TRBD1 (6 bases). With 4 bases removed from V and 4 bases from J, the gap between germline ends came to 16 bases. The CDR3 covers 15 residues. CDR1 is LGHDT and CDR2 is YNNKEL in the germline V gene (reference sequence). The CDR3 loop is CASSPGGSASTEAFF. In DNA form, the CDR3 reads TGTGCCAGCAGCCCGGGGGGCTCGGCAAGCACTGAAGCTTTCTTT.

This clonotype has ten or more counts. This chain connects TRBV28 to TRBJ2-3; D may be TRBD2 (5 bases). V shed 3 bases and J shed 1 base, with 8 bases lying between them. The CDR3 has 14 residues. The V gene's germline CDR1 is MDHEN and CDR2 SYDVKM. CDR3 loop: CASSFLSGTDTQYF. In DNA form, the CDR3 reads TGTGCCAGCAGTTTCCTTAGCGGCACAGATACGCAGTATTTT.

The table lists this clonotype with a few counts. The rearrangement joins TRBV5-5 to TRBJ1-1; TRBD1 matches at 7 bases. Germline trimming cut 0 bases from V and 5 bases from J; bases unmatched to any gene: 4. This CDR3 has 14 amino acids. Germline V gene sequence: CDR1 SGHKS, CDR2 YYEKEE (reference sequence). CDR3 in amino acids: CASSLETGLTEAFF. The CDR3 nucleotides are TGTGCCAGCAGCTTGGAGACAGGGCTGACTGAAGCTTTCTTT.

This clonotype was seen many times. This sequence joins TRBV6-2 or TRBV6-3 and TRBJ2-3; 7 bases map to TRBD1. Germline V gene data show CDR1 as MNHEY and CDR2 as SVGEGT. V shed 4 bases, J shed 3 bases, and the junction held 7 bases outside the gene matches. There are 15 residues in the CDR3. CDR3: CASSFPTGLTDTQYF. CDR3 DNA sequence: TGTGCCAGCAGTTTCCCGACAGGGTTAACAGATACGCAGTATTTT.

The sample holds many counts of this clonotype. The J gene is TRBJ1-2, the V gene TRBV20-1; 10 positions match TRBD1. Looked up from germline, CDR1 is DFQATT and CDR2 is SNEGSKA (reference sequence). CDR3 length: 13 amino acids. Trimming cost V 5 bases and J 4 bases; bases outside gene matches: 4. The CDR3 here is CSAYRDRGYGYTF. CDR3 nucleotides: TGCAGTGCTTACCGGGACAGGGGCTATGGCTACACCTTC.

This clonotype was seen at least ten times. The CDR3 spells CASSSKPLLGQLVTDTQYF. As DNA, the CDR3 is TGTGCCAGCTCTTCAAAACCCCTTCTGGGACAGCTTGTCACAGATACGCAGTATTTT. The rearrangement joins TRBV18 to TRBJ2-3; 7 nucleotides agree with TRBD1. This CDR3 region has 19 residues. After removal of 6 bases from V and 2 bases from J, the junction contained 20 bases not matched to a gene. Germline V gene data show CDR1 as KGHSH and CDR2 as LQKENI. Full variable domain (outside the CDR3, taken from reference TRBV18 and TRBJ2-3): NAGVMQNPRHLVRRRGQEARLRCSPMKGHSHVYWYRQLPEEGLKFMVYLQKENIIDESGMPKERFSAEFPKEGPSILRIQQVVRGDSAAYFCASSSKPLLGQLVTDTQYFGPGTRLTVL.

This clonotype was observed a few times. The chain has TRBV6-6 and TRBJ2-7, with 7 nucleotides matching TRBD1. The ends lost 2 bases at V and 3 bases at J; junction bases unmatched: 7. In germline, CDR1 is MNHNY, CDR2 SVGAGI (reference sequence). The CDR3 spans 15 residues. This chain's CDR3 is CASSYRQGKDYEQYF. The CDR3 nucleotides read TGTGCCAGCAGTTACAGACAGGGAAAAGACTACGAGCAGTACTTC.

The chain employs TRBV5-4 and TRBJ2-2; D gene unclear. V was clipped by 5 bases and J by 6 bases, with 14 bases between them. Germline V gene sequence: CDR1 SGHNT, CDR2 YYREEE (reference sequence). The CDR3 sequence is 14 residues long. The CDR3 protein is CASRFSLVPGELFF. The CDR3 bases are TGTGCCAGCAGATTTAGCTTGGTTCCCGGGGAGCTGTTTTTT.

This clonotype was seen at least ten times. The CDR3 DNA reads TGTGCCAGCAGCCGCGCGCTAGCGGGGGGCGGGGAGCTGTTTTTT. Its translation is CASSRALAGGGELFF. J is TRBJ2-2 and V is TRBV7-2, with TRBD2 identical over 11 bases. This CDR3 has 15 amino acids. Trimming at V came to 5 bases and at J to 7 bases, leaving 6 bases not matched to a gene. Germline V gene lookup returns CDR1 SGHTA and CDR2 FQGNSA.

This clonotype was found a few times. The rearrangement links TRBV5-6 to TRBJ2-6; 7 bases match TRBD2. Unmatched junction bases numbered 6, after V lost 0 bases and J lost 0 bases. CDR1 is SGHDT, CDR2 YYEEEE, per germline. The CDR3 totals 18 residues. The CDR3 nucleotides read TGTGCCAGCAGCTTGGAAAGGGGCGGGAGCTCTGGGGCCAACGTCCTGACTTTC. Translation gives CASSLERGGSSGANVLTF.

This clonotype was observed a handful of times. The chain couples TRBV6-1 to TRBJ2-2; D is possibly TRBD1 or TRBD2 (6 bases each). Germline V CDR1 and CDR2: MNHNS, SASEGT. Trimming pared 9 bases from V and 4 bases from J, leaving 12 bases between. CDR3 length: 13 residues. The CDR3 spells CASSGRGTGELFF. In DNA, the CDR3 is TGTGCCAGTAGCGGCAGGGGCACCGGGGAGCTGTTTTTT.

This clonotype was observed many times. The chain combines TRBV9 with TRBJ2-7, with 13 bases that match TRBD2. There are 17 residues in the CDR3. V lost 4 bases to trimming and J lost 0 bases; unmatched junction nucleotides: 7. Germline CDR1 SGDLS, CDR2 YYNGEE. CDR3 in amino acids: CASSPGLAGASSYEQYF. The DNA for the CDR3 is TGTGCCAGCAGCCCCGGACTAGCGGGGGCCTCCTCCTACGAGCAGTACTTC.

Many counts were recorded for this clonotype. The CDR3 region is CASSSWLDGYTF. CDR3 in DNA: TGTGCCAGCAGTTCATGGCTTGATGGCTACACCTTC. The J gene is TRBJ1-2, the V gene TRBV12-3 or TRBV12-4; no reliable D call. The CDR3 length is 12 residues. The ends were cut back, 4 bases at V and 6 bases at J, with 9 bases in the middle.

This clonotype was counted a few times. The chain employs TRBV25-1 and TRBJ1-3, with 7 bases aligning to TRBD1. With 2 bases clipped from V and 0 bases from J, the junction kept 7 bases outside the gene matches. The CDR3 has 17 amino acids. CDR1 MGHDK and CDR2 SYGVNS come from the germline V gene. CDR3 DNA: TGTGCCAGCAGTGAAACAGGGGTTTACCTCTCTGGAAACACCATATATTTT. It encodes CASSETGVYLSGNTIYF.

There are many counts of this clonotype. The CDR3 here is CASSLQGYGNSPLHF. CDR3 coding DNA: TGTGCCAGCAGTTTACAGGGGTATGGTAATTCACCCCTCCACTTT. This sequence joins TRBV12-3 or TRBV12-4 and TRBJ1-6, with D possibly TRBD1 on 6 matching bases. This CDR3 comprises 15 residues. V was cut by 2 bases and J by 6 bases, with 11 bases left in between.

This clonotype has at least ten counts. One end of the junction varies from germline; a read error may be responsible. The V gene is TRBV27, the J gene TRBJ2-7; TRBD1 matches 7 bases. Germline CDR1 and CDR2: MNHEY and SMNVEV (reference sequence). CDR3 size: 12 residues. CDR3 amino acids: CASSSLQGPLDF. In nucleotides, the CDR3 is TGTGCCAGCAGTTCCTTACAGGGGCCGTTGGACTTC.

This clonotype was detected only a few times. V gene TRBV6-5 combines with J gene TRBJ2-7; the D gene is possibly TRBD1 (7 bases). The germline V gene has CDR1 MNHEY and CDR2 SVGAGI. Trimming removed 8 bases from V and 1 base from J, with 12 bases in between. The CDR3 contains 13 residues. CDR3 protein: CASGQGGSYEQYF. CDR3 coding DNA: TGTGCCAGCGGGCAGGGGGGTTCCTACGAGCAGTACTTC.